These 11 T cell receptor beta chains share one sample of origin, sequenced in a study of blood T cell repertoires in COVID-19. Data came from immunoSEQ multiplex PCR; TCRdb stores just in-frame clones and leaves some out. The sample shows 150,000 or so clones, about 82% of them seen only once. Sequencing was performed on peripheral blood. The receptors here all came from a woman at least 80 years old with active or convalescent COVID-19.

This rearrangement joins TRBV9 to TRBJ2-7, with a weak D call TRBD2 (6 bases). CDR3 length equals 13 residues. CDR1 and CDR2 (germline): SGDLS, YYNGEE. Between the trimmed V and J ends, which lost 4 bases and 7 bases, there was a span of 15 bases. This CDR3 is CASSQGGEREQYF. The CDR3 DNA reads TGTGCCAGCAGCCAAGGCGGGGAGCGGGAGCAGTACTTC.

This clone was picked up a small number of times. Written as DNA, the CDR3 is TGTGCCAGCAGTTTACTCAGCTATGGCTACACCTTC. It is translated as CASSLLSYGYTF. This chain joins TRBV28 and TRBJ1-2, with D uncertain. Deletions cut 2 bases from V and 4 bases from J, with 5 bases between. This CDR3 region has 12 residues. Per the germline V gene, CDR1 is MDHEN and CDR2 is SYDVKM.

In nucleotides, the CDR3 is TGCGCCAGCAGCTTGGCGGGCGGGGGGGCCCGGACCGGGGAGCTGTTTTTT. It translates to CASSLAGGGARTGELFF. The rearrangement links TRBV5-1 to TRBJ2-2; TRBD2 matches at 9 bases. The CDR3 contains 17 residues. Losses at the gene ends were 0 bases for V and 5 bases for J; bases not matched to a gene: 8. The V gene's germline CDR1 is SGHRS and CDR2 YFSETQ.

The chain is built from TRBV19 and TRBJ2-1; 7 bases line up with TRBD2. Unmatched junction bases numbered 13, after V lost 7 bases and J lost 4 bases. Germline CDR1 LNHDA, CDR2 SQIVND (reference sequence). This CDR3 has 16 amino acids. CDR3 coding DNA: TGTGCCAGTACCACGACGGGAGCGGGGATTTACAATGAGCAGTTCTTC. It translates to CASTTTGAGIYNEQFF.

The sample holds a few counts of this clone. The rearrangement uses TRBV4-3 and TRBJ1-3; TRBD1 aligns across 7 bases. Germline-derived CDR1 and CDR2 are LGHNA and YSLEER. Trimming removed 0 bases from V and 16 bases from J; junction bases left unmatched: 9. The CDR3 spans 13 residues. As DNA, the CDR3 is TGCGCCAGCAGCCAAGATGTTAGGGACAGCTCTTATTTT. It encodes CASSQDVRDSSYF.

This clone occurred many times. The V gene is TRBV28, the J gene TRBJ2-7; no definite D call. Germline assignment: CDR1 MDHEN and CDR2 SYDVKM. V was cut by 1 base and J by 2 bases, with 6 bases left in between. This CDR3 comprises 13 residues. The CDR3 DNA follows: TGTGCCAGCAGTTTATTTCAGGCCTACGAGCAGTACTTC. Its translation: CASSLFQAYEQYF.

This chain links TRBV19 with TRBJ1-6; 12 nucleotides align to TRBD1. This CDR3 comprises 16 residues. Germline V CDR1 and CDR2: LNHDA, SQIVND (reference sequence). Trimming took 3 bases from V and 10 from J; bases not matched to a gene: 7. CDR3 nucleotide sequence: TGTGCCAGTAGTATGGGGACAGGGGGCGCAAGATCACCCCTCCACTTT. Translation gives CASSMGTGGARSPLHF.

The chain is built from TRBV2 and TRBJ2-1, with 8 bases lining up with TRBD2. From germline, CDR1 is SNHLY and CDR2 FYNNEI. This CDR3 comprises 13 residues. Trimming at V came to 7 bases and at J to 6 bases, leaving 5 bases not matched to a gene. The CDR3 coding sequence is TGTGCCAGCACGGGGGGGGGACCCAATGAGCAGTTCTTC. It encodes CASTGGGPNEQFF.

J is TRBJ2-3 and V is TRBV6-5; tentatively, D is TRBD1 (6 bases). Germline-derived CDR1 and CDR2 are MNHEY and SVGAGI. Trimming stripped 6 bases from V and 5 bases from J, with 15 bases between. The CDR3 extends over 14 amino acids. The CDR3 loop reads CASRSTGRGDTQYF. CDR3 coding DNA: TGTGCCAGCAGGTCGACAGGCCGGGGAGATACGCAGTATTTT.

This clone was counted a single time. This CDR3 reads CASSPNKNTEAFF. CDR3 nucleotides: TGTGCCAGCAGCCCGAACAAGAACACTGAAGCTTTCTTT. V is TRBV3-1 (or the pseudogene TRBV3-2) and J is TRBJ1-1; D is ambiguous. The CDR3 contains 13 residues. Between the trimmed V and J ends, which lost 4 bases and 1 base, there was a span of 7 bases. Per germline, CDR1 LGHDT and CDR2 YNNKEL (reference sequence).

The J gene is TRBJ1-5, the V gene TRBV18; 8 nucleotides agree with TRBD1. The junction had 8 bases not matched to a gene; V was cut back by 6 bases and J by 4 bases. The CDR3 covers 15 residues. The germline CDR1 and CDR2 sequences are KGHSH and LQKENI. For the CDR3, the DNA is TGTGCCAGCTCCCCGGGACAGGTGACAAATCAGCCCCAGCATTTT. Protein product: CASSPGQVTNQPQHF.